The subject of this entry is one T cell receptor (beta chain). Its cognate antigen has yet to be identified. Base quality data are lacking; no much larger clone is found one base away. This record comes from a study of CD8+CD57+ T cells in acquired aplastic anemia listed by TCRdb under 2018. General notes on the study: A mean of approximately 3 ug of DNA, ranging from roughly 0.19 to 27.4 ug, was extracted from sorted CD4+ and CD8+ cells. An average of about 10 million reads for CD4+ cells and under 12 million reads for CD8+ cells was obtained from healthy donor samples.

General findings and caveats noted by the study authors: Around 31 CD8+ CDR3 sequences were shared between patients and controls but appeared highly expressed in patients and within their immunodominant clones. No significant difference in CD8+ Simpson's diversity was found between patients and healthy controls (P=0.060).

Reading from cysteine to phenylalanine, the CDR3 counts 15 amino acids. Only the CDR3 part of the read is kept: 45 bases, read in frame from the first base. Unmatched junction bases come to 3, with V trimmed by 1 base and J by 5 bases. Sequences LNHNV (CDR1) and YYDKDF (CDR2) are obtained from the germline V gene (reference sequence). In this study, sorted CD4+ and CD8+ T cells from the blood of healthy subjects and of severe aplastic anemia patients had their TCR repertoires deep-sequenced. Ficoll-Paque density gradient centrifugation was used to isolate peripheral blood mononuclear cells. CD4+ and CD8+ T cells were sorted by FACS or magnetic beads before DNA extraction. Genomic DNA was used as template for profiling of TCR beta VDJ combinations and CDR3 sequences. An Illumina HiSeq 2000 was the platform used for TCR repertoire sequencing. The study's own analysis went as follows. Repertoire assessment relied on Simpson's diversity index, CDR3 size and DJ length profiles, and TRBV/TRBJ rearrangement plots. The immunodominant clone was defined as the most abundant DNA sequence in deep sequencing data. CDR3 amino acid sequences were screened for sharing across subjects and compared with published repertoires and the VDJdb database. Clones were called with MiXCR by TCRdb after fastp trimmed the public reads at Q25, and only in-frame beta chains were retained. Each entry is one CDR3 protein sequence, shown with its most common DNA and genes. TCRdb's processing, not the authors' own work, is the source of the V and J calls. In this sample the table shows 35,000 to 45,000 distinct CDR3 sequences, more than 75% of which occur a single time. The ten top clones hold 22% of the sample.

The rearrangement combines TRBV15 with TRBJ1-5, with 9 bases in between that match TRBD1. Sequencing was done on a sample of sorted CD4+, CD8+, or CD8+CD57+ T cells (not recorded which) from PBMCs. This clonotype was obtained from a human donor in good health, serving as a control. The CDR3 reads as follows: CATSRAGQGDQPQHF. The sequence in DNA is TGTGCCACCAGCAGAGCGGGACAGGGAGATCAGCCCCAGCATTTT.